This T cell receptor beta chain came from a study of tumor-infiltrating lymphocytes in primary liver carcinoma (dated by TCRdb to about 2017). As for the study more broadly: Between November 2015 and March 2016, several patients in China with histopathologically diagnosed primary liver carcinoma had their tumors surgically resected. The five patients, three men and two women aged 30 to 69 years, had hepatocellular carcinoma (four) or combined HCC and intrahepatic cholangiocarcinoma (one). The five patients had tumors staged T1-T3 N0M0, with maximum diameters ranging from roughly 4 to 10 cm. Samples yielded roughly 3.5 to 7.13 million productive TCRbeta reads; read depth did not differ significantly between tissue types. TCRbeta repertoire sequencing, expression microarrays and whole-exome sequencing were combined in the study across five regions of each liver tumor, with adjacent normal tissue and blood also included. TCRbeta repertoire sequencing covered roughly 35 specimens from 5 patients: roughly 25 tumor regions, 5 adjacent noncancerous liver tissues and 5 peripheral blood samples. High reproducibility was observed for the technical replicate repertoires, with mean shared-clone rates approximately 0.9 and correlation coefficients above 0.98. What the authors observed across the whole study: Since the samples were bulk and unsorted, there was no way to compare CD4+ and CD8+ T cell repertoires. Repertoire overlap was found to be higher between tumor regions (mean roughly 35%) than between tumor-adjacent (roughly 17%) or tumor-blood (around 15%) pairs, consistent with antigen-driven expansion. A significantly larger repertoire fraction was made up by the top 250 clones in tumors than in blood (p = 0.039). Only the TCR beta chain was sequenced, so true repertoire diversity is likely underestimated because unpaired alpha chains were not captured. Only a few patients were included in the study, and the authors note that the findings should be validated in a larger study.

A constant-region primer and ProtoScript II reverse transcriptase were used to reverse-transcribe TCRbeta-specific cDNA from around 480 ng total RNA. Construction of the TCRbeta libraries relied on three nested rounds of multiplex PCR, following a slightly modified ARM-PCR procedure. Multiplex TRBV1-TRBV30 forward primers and a Cbeta reverse primer were used in the first two PCR rounds, each of which was run for approximately 10 cycles. Sample barcodes and Illumina adapters were added in a final 25-cycle PCR using Deep VentR polymerase. Before sequencing, amplicons between 200 and 500 bp were purified from gel using a QIAquick gel extraction kit. An Illumina HiSeq 2500 was used to sequence the TCRbeta amplicons, generating 250-bp paired-end reads. On the authors' methods: Trimmomatic v0.33 was used to quality-trim the reads, and FLASH v1.2.11 was used to merge paired reads so that full CDR3 sequences could be recovered. V, D and J germline segments were assigned to the rearranged TCRbeta sequences using MiGEC v1.2.1b. VDJtools v1.0.0 computed clonotype statistics and Shannon-Wiener diversity indices. Except for diversity analysis, only each sample's 250 most abundant clonotypes were used in subsequent analyses to reduce sampling bias. Starting from the raw public reads, TCRdb applied fastp trimming at Q25, assembled clones with MiXCR and retained in-frame beta chains. Records with the same CDR3 protein are collapsed into one entry carrying the most frequent genes and DNA. The V and J calls follow TCRdb's processing rather than the paper's. The table for this sample lists about 310,000 distinct CDR3 sequences; about 50% of them were counted only once. The ten largest clones add up to over 15% of the sample.

TRIzol reagent was used to extract blood RNA from unsorted whole blood, while the DNeasy Blood & Tissue kit provided the germline DNA. Chronic HBV infection was present in the patients, and the patients were treatment-naive at sampling. Around 4 milliliters of peripheral blood were collected into K2EDTA tubes before surgery. From a lookup of the germline V gene (reference sequence), CDR1 and CDR2 are SGHNT and YYREEE. V is pared back by 0 bases and J by 7 bases, with 8 bases lying between the germline termini. CDR3 length: 13 amino acids, cysteine to phenylalanine. CDR3 DNA is the only sequence kept; it has 39 bases, read in frame from the first base. This clonotype has a handful of counts. The specificity of this receptor is unknown. Base qualities are not provided; no much larger clone lies one nucleotide away.

Rearrangement joined TRBV5-4 to TRBJ2-1; no D gene can be assigned with confidence. The sequencing input was peripheral blood. The clonotype originates from a woman aged 25-40 years with primary liver carcinoma and hepatitis B virus infection. The CDR3 protein sequence reads: CASSLAQRNEQFF. The nucleotide sequence reads as follows: TGTGCCAGCAGCTTGGCTCAGAGAAATGAGCAGTTCTTC.